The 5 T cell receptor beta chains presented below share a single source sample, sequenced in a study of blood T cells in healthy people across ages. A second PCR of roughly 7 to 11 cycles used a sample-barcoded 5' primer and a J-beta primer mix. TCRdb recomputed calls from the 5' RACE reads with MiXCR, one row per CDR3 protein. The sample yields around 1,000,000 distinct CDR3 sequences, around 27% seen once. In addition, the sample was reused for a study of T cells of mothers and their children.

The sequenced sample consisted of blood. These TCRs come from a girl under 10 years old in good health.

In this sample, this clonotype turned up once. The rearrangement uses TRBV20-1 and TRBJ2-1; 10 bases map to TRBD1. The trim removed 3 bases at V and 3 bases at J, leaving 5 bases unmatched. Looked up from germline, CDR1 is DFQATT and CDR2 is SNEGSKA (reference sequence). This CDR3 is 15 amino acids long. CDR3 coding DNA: TGCAGTGCTAGCTTCCGGGACAGGGGCTACAATGAGCAGTTCTTC. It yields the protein CSASFRDRGYNEQFF.

The CDR3 here is CASRTGTTSSNEQFF. Written as DNA, the CDR3 is TGCGCCAGCAGAACCGGGACTACTTCTTCCAATGAGCAGTTCTTC. The chain links TRBV5-1 to TRBJ2-1; 7 nucleotides align to TRBD2. After removal of 5 bases from V and 6 bases from J, the junction contained 11 bases not matched to a gene. From germline, CDR1 is SGHRS and CDR2 YFSETQ. The CDR3 totals 15 residues.

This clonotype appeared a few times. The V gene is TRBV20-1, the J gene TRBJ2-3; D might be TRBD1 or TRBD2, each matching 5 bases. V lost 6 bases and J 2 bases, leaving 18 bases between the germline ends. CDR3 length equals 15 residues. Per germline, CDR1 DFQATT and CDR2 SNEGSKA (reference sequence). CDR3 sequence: CSAAPGAAPTDTQYF. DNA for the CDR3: TGCAGTGCCGCCCCCGGGGCCGCCCCCACAGATACGCAGTATTTT.

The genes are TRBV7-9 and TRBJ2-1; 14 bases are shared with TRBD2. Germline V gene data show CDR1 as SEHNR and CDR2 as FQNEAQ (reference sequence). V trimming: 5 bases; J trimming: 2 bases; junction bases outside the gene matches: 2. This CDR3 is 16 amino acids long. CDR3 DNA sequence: TGTGCCAGCAGCGCGGGACTAGCGGGAGCCTACAATGAGCAGTTCTTC. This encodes CASSAGLAGAYNEQFF.

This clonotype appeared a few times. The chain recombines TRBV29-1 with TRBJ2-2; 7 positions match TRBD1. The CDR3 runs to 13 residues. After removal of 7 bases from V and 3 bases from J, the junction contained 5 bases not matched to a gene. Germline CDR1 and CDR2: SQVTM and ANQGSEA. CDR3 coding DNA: TGCAGCGGAACAGGGGCCGACACCGGGGAGCTGTTTTTT. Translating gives CSGTGADTGELFF.